These 6 T cell receptor beta chains came from one sample sequenced in a study of blood T cell repertoires in COVID-19. The protocol was immunoSEQ multiplex PCR, while the TCRdb copy is restricted to in-frame clones and leaves out a portion. The repertoire holds around 160,000 clones, with 87% as singletons. Sequencing used PBMCs or T cells enriched from blood (not recorded which). Receptor source: a woman aged 35 to 49 who had been exposed to COVID-19.

The chain recombines TRBV6-2 or TRBV6-3 with TRBJ2-5; 7 bases line up with TRBD1. With 3 bases clipped from V and 5 bases from J, the junction kept 9 bases outside the gene matches. The CDR3 is made up of 15 amino acids. The germline V gene encodes CDR1 MNHEY and CDR2 SVGEGT. Written as DNA, the CDR3 is TGTGCCAGCAGTTATTTAGGGGGCCGTTCCGAGACCCAGTACTTC. As protein: CASSYLGGRSETQYF.

V gene TRBV7-9 combines with J gene TRBJ1-1; 9 nucleotides agree with TRBD1. J gave up 1 base and V 0 bases, and 12 bases lay outside the gene matches. There are 19 residues in the CDR3. Germline CDR1 and CDR2: SEHNR and FQNEAQ (reference sequence). The CDR3 reads CASSLARGNPDRGNTEAFF. CDR3 coding DNA: TGTGCCAGCAGCTTAGCGAGAGGAAACCCGGACAGGGGGAACACTGAAGCTTTCTTT.

This clone was seen a single time. The chain combines TRBV19 with TRBJ1-4, with 10 bases lining up with TRBD1. This CDR3 comprises 15 residues. The ends lost 6 bases at V and 4 bases at J; junction bases unmatched: 5. Germline values: CDR1 LNHDA, CDR2 SQIVND (reference sequence). DNA of the CDR3: TGTGCCAGTAGAGACAGGGGGCGGAATAATGAAAAACTGTTTTTT. The encoded protein is CASRDRGRNNEKLFF.

The genes are TRBV6-5 and TRBJ1-5; D not certain. Germline CDR1 is MNHEY and CDR2 is SVGAGI. Trimming removed 1 base from V and 9 bases from J, with 10 bases in between. CDR3 length: 13 amino acids. The CDR3 spells CASSYFEEAPQHF. CDR3 DNA sequence: TGTGCCAGCAGTTACTTCGAGGAGGCGCCCCAGCATTTT.

This sequence joins TRBV12-3 or TRBV12-4 and TRBJ1-1; D is ambiguous. This CDR3 comprises 11 residues. V lost 5 bases and J lost 5, with 6 bases in between. The CDR3: CASSLRTEAFF. The CDR3 region has the DNA TGTGCCAGCAGTCTTCGGACTGAAGCTTTCTTT.

This chain uses TRBV4-1 with TRBJ2-2, with 8 bases matching TRBD1. This CDR3 comprises 16 residues. J was trimmed by 7 bases and V by 0 bases; bases with no gene match: 7. In germline, CDR1 is MGHRA, CDR2 YSYEKL. CDR3 DNA: TGCGCCAGCAGCCAAGAAGTAAGGACAGGGATCGGGGAGCTGTTTTTT. It encodes CASSQEVRTGIGELFF.